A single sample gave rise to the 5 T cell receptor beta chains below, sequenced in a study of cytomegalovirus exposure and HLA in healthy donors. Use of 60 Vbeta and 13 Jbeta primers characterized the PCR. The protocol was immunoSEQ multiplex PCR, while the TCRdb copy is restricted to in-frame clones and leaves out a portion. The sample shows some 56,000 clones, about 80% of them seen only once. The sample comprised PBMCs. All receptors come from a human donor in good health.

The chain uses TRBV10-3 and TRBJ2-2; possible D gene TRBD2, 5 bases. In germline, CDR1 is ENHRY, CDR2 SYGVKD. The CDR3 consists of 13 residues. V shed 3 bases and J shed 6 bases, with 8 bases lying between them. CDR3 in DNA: TGTGCCATCAGTGAATACGGGGCCGGGGAGCTGTTTTTT. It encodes CAISEYGAGELFF.

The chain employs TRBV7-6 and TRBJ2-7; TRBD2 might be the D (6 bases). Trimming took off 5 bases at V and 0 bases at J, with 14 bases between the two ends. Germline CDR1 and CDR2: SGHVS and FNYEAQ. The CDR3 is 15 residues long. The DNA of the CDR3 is TGTGCCAGCAGCCCCGACGGCGGGATCTCCTACGAGCAGTACTTC. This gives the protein CASSPDGGISYEQYF.

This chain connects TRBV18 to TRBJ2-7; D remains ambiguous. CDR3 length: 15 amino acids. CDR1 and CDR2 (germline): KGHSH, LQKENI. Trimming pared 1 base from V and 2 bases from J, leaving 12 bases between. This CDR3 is CASSPRSYPPYEQYF. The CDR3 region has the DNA TGTGCCAGCTCACCACGTAGTTACCCACCCTACGAGCAGTACTTC.

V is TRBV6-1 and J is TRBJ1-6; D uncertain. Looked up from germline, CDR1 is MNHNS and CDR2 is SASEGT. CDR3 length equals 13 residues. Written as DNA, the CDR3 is TGTGGGACGGGAACAGCCAATAATTCACCCCTCCACTTT. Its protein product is CGTGTANNSPLHF.

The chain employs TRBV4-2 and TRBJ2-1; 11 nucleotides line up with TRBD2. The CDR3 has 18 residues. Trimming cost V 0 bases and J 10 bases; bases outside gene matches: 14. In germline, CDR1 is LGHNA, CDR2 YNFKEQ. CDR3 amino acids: CASSQDPGTSGFAREQFF. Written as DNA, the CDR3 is TGTGCCAGCAGCCAAGACCCGGGGACTAGCGGTTTCGCTCGGGAGCAGTTCTTC.